One and the same sample provided the 15 T cell receptor beta chains below, sequenced in a study of OX40 agonist ivuxolimab in advanced cancers. This table comes from immunoSEQ multiplex PCR, and its TCRdb copy is limited to in-frame clones, with some not included. Among about 94,000 clones listed, 92% were seen once. Specimen: CD4+ or CD8+ T cells sorted from blood, collected in a trial of the OX40 agonist ivuxolimab. All receptors come from an adult with an advanced solid tumor such as melanoma, head and neck, liver or kidney cancer.

The gene calls are TRBV27 and TRBJ2-1; a weak D match, TRBD2 (6 bases). The V gene lost 2 bases and the J gene lost 3 bases, with 11 bases spanning the gap. This CDR3 is built from 15 residues. Germline CDR1 and CDR2: MNHEY and SMNVEV (reference sequence). CDR3 residues: CASSLGGTGYNEQFF. The CDR3 DNA is TGTGCCAGCAGTTTAGGCGGGACGGGCTACAATGAGCAGTTCTTC.

V usage is TRBV6-6 and J usage is TRBJ2-7; TRBD1 matches at 8 bases. CDR3 length: 15 residues. CDR1 MNHNY and CDR2 SVGAGI come from the germline V gene (reference sequence). V was pared by 5 bases and J by 3 bases, with 9 bases of the junction left unmatched. In DNA, the CDR3 is TGTGCCAGCAGTCTCGGACAGGGAAATTTCTACGAGCAGTACTTC. It encodes CASSLGQGNFYEQYF.

This sequence joins TRBV15 and TRBJ2-3, with D maybe TRBD2 (6 bases). V was shortened by 4 bases and J by 2 bases, with 10 bases between the two germline ends. Germline V gene data show CDR1 as LNHNV and CDR2 as YYDKDF (reference sequence). The CDR3 sequence is 14 residues long. The CDR3 DNA is TGTGCCACCAGCACCAGGGACTTCACAGATACGCAGTATTTT. It yields the protein CATSTRDFTDTQYF.

The chain has TRBV6-1 and TRBJ1-1; D gene unclear. The CDR3 totals 12 residues. Germline CDR1 and CDR2: MNHNS and SASEGT. Trimming took off 7 bases at V and 2 bases at J, with 8 bases between the two ends. This chain's CDR3 is CASIRENTEAFF. The CDR3 DNA sequence: TGTGCCAGCATACGGGAAAACACTGAAGCTTTCTTT.

This clone came up a few times. The genes are TRBV11-3 and TRBJ2-7; TRBD2 matches at 9 bases. V shed 0 bases and J 0 bases; nucleotides not matched to a gene: 15. The CDR3 has 20 residues. CDR1 is SGHNT, CDR2 YENEEA, per germline. The CDR3 here is CASSLDGEGITSGYSYEQYF. CDR3 DNA sequence: TGTGCCAGCAGCTTAGATGGGGAGGGGATAACTAGCGGGTACTCCTACGAGCAGTACTTC.

V gene TRBV4-1 combines with J gene TRBJ2-7; TRBD2 matches at 13 bases. Germline CDR1 is MGHRA and CDR2 is YSYEKL. The CDR3 is 14 amino acids. The V segment lost 4 bases and the J segment 5 bases; nucleotides outside the gene matches: 2. CDR3 DNA sequence: TGCGCCAGCAGCCCGGGGACTAGCGGGAACGAGCAGTACTTC. Protein product: CASSPGTSGNEQYF.

This sequence joins TRBV29-1 and TRBJ2-1, with D possibly matching TRBD1 (6 bases). The length of the CDR3 is 13 residues. In germline, CDR1 is SQVTM, CDR2 ANQGSEA. The V end was cut by 3 bases, the J end by 2 bases, with 8 bases between. Here the CDR3 DNA reads TGCAGCGTTGACAGGGGACCCTACAATGAGCAGTTCTTC. Protein: CSVDRGPYNEQFF.

A note on this clone: The germline gene is not matched at one end of the junction; a read error may be the cause. The CDR3 loop reads CASSLGDRGHNEQFF. The CDR3 bases are TGTGCTAGCAGCTTAGGGGACAGGGGCCACAATGAGCAGTTCTTC. The genes are TRBV7-7 and TRBJ2-1; 10 positions agree with TRBD1. Germline V gene data show CDR1 as SSHAT and CDR2 as FNYEAQ (reference sequence). The CDR3 has 15 amino acids.

This sequence joins TRBV29-1 and TRBJ2-2, with D perhaps matching TRBD2 (6 bases). Looked up from germline, CDR1 is SQVTM and CDR2 is ANQGSEA. There are 12 residues in the CDR3. V was shortened by 7 bases and J by 3 bases, with 9 bases between the two germline ends. The chain's CDR3 is CSGGTDTGELFF. CDR3 sequence (DNA): TGCAGCGGCGGGACGGACACCGGGGAGCTGTTTTTT.

The V and J genes are TRBV5-6 and TRBJ1-2; 9 bases are a match to TRBD1. Germline-derived CDR1 and CDR2 are SGHDT and YYEEEE. J gave up 4 bases and V 4 bases, and 8 bases lay outside the gene matches. The CDR3 covers 15 residues. Written as DNA, the CDR3 is TGTGCCAGCAGCCTTTGGACAGGGGCAATCTATGGCTACACCTTC. It yields the protein CASSLWTGAIYGYTF.

This clone was seen a single time. This chain connects TRBV14 to TRBJ2-7, with TRBD2 identical over 7 bases. The V and J ends lost 4 bases and 3 bases, in that order; junction bases with no gene match: 12. CDR1 SGHDN and CDR2 FVKESK come from the germline V gene. CDR3 size: 16 residues. The CDR3 nucleotides read TGTGCCAGCAGCCCCCGGTGGAGCGGGGCACTCTACGAGCAGTACTTC. This codes for CASSPRWSGALYEQYF.

J is TRBJ2-1 and V is TRBV9; no reliable D call. Between the trimmed V and J ends, which lost 3 bases and 5 bases, there was a span of 6 bases. The CDR3 runs to 12 residues. CDR1 is SGDLS, CDR2 YYNGEE, per germline. CDR3 sequence: CASSAYDNEQFF. CDR3 DNA sequence: TGTGCCAGCAGCGCTTACGACAATGAGCAGTTCTTC.

The CDR3 bases are TGTGCCACCAGCCCTGGGCCGGACGGGGGCTACACCTTC. This sequence encodes CATSPGPDGGYTF. The gene calls are TRBV15 and TRBJ1-2; no definite D call. From germline, CDR1 is LNHNV and CDR2 YYDKDF (reference sequence). This CDR3 comprises 13 residues. Trimming cost V 5 bases and J 8 bases, with 15 bases left between them.

The rearrangement links TRBV2 to TRBJ1-2; D perhaps matches TRBD1 (6 bases). Germline-derived CDR1 and CDR2 are SNHLY and FYNNEI. This CDR3 contains 15 residues. V was pared by 8 bases and J by 10 bases, with 26 bases between. The CDR3 spells CASGGTIMTRWDYTF. In DNA, the CDR3 is TGTGCCAGCGGCGGGACAATTATGACTCGGTGGGACTACACCTTC.

The V gene is TRBV27, the J gene TRBJ1-5; 9 bases map to TRBD1. V gave up 5 bases and J gave up 1 base; unmatched junction bases: 3. Germline V gene data show CDR1 as MNHEY and CDR2 as SMNVEV (reference sequence). The CDR3 is 15 amino acids. DNA of the CDR3: TGTGCCAGCAGTCCCGGACAGGGGAGCAATCAGCCCCAGCATTTT. This gives the protein CASSPGQGSNQPQHF.